The 14 T cell receptor beta chains in this list originate from one sample, sequenced in a study of vaccination and CD4 T cells after COVID-19. The treatment is: approximately nine-day PBMC culture with coronavirus spike peptide pools or control peptides (ViraFEST assay). The Oncomine TCR Beta short-read assay was applied to DNA of cultured CD4+ T cells. One entry per CDR3 protein results from TCRdb running MiXCR on the PCR reads. Of 15,000 to 19,000 distinct CDR3 sequences in the sample, 45% to 60% were seen once. Their specific antigens are unknown. Sequencing was performed on CD4+ T cells from blood, cultured in vitro. The receptors stem from a human donor who had recovered from COVID-19.

The sample holds a few counts of this clonotype. V usage is TRBV12-3 or TRBV12-4 and J usage is TRBJ1-1, with D unclear. The CDR3 has 10 amino acids. Trimming took 1 base from V and 7 from J, leaving 1 base between them. CDR3 amino acids: CASSLGEAFF. CDR3 in DNA: TGTGCCAGCAGTTTAGGTGAAGCTTTCTTT.

The V and J genes are TRBV27 and TRBJ2-1; 7 nucleotides line up with TRBD2. There are 15 residues in the CDR3. V was clipped by 7 bases and J by 4 bases; unmatched bases: 10. The germline V gene has CDR1 MNHEY and CDR2 SMNVEV (reference sequence). CDR3 sequence reads: CASKVGTTTYNEQFF. The CDR3 nucleotides read TGTGCCAGCAAGGTGGGGACTACGACTTACAATGAGCAGTTCTTC.

The V call is TRBV19, the J call TRBJ1-1; possible D gene TRBD1, 6 bases. CDR1 and CDR2 from the germline V gene are LNHDA and SQIVND (reference sequence). CDR3 length: 14 amino acids. V lost 1 base and J 4 bases, leaving 10 bases between the germline ends. This CDR3 reads CASSIGGGLTEAFF. The DNA for the CDR3 is TGTGCCAGTAGTATAGGCGGGGGGCTCACTGAAGCTTTCTTT.

This chain connects TRBV7-9 to TRBJ1-1, with D perhaps matching TRBD1 (5 bases). This CDR3 region has 15 residues. Trimming cost V 0 bases and J 1 base, with 9 bases left between them. Germline V lookup: CDR1 SEHNR, CDR2 FQNEAQ (reference sequence). The CDR3 nucleotides are TGTGCCAGCAGCTTAGCATCCGGGACGAACACTGAAGCTTTCTTT. Residues: CASSLASGTNTEAFF.

The chain carries TRBV18 and TRBJ1-2; the D gene is possibly TRBD1 (5 bases). This CDR3 comprises 16 residues. Trimming stripped 5 bases from V and 2 bases from J, with 18 bases between. Looked up from germline, CDR1 is KGHSH and CDR2 is LQKENI. The CDR3 DNA reads TGTGCCAGCTCAAAGTCAACAGGAGAGAGCAACTATGGCTACACCTTC. Its protein product is CASSKSTGESNYGYTF.

In DNA, the CDR3 is TGTGCCAGCGGGAGGGCCGAGAGGACAGATACGCAGTATTTT. It encodes CASGRAERTDTQYF. The V gene is TRBV28, the J gene TRBJ2-3; 7 bases line up with TRBD2. The germline CDR1 and CDR2 sequences are MDHEN and SYDVKM. The V gene end was trimmed by 8 bases and the J gene end by 3 bases; junction bases not matched to a gene: 8. The CDR3 is made up of 14 amino acids.

This clonotype has a handful of counts. This chain uses TRBV6-2 or TRBV6-3 with TRBJ1-5, with D unresolved. The V and J ends lost 2 bases and 0 bases respectively, with 8 bases between them. The germline V gene encodes CDR1 MNHEY and CDR2 SVGEGT. CDR3 length: 15 residues. The CDR3, as DNA: TGTGCCAGCAGTTACATGGCAGTTAGCAATCAGCCCCAGCATTTT. Translation gives CASSYMAVSNQPQHF.

The CDR3 bases are TGTGCCAGCAGCGTGGGGAGGAGCTCCTATAATTCACCCCTCCACTTT. Protein sequence: CASSVGRSSYNSPLHF. V gene TRBV11-1 combines with J gene TRBJ1-6; the D is unclear. CDR3 length: 16 residues. Trimming pared 5 bases from V and 0 bases from J, leaving 11 bases between. Germline assignment: CDR1 SGHAT and CDR2 FQDESV (reference sequence).

This chain links TRBV7-8 with TRBJ2-6, with 7 bases lining up with TRBD1. The length of the CDR3 is 17 residues. V was pared by 7 bases and J by 0 bases, with 9 bases of the junction left unmatched. Germline V gene data show CDR1 as SGHVS and CDR2 as FQNEAQ. CDR3 nucleotide sequence: TGTGCCAGCAACAGGCTGGGACAGCCCTCTGGGGCCAACGTCCTGACTTTC. It specifies CASNRLGQPSGANVLTF.

V is TRBV20-1 and J is TRBJ2-7, with a possible D match to TRBD1 (5 bases). The V end was cut by 0 bases, the J end by 5 bases, with 14 bases between. In germline, CDR1 is DFQATT, CDR2 SNEGSKA (reference sequence). The CDR3 sequence is 14 residues long. The CDR3 loop reads CSARDTAARDEQYF. The CDR3 DNA sequence: TGCAGTGCTAGAGATACGGCGGCCAGGGACGAGCAGTACTTC.

A few counts support this clonotype. This rearrangement joins TRBV7-2 to TRBJ1-2; D uncertain. Germline CDR1 is SGHTA and CDR2 is FQGNSA. The V and J ends lost 5 bases and 4 bases respectively, with 8 bases between them. The CDR3 runs 12 residues. CDR3 nucleotide sequence: TGTGCCAGCAGCCTACAGAGCTATGGCTACACCTTC. Translation gives CASSLQSYGYTF.

This chain joins TRBV27 and TRBJ2-5; 11 nucleotides line up with TRBD2. The germline V gene encodes CDR1 MNHEY and CDR2 SMNVEV (reference sequence). This CDR3 region has 15 residues. After removal of 5 bases from V and 5 bases from J, the junction contained 7 bases not matched to a gene. The CDR3 DNA reads as TGTGCCAGCAGTCCGCGACTAGCGGGAAGGGAGACCCAGTACTTC. The encoded protein is CASSPRLAGRETQYF.

The chain recombines TRBV6-4 with TRBJ2-7; D is unresolved. The CDR3 runs 13 residues. V lost 4 bases, J lost 7 bases, and 14 bases lay in between. The germline gives CDR1 MRHNA, CDR2 SNTAGT. CDR3 sequence reads: CASSALRGGEQYF. The CDR3 DNA follows: TGTGCCAGCAGTGCCCTGAGAGGTGGTGAGCAGTACTTC.

J is TRBJ1-4 and V is TRBV7-2; possible D gene TRBD1, 6 bases. Germline assignment: CDR1 SGHTA and CDR2 FQGNSA. This CDR3 has 14 residues. The V end lost 5 bases, the J end lost 8 bases, and 15 bases lay between the germline ends. CDR3 region: CASSRDILREKLFF. CDR3 DNA sequence: TGTGCCAGCAGCCGGGACATCTTACGAGAAAAACTGTTTTTT.